The next 10 T cell receptor beta chains were all read from a single sample in a study of OX40 agonist ivuxolimab in advanced cancers. Assay: immunoSEQ multiplex PCR; the TCRdb copy retains only in-frame clones and omits some. The data hold 66,000 or so clones, with around 82% observed a single time. Sequencing used CD4+ or CD8+ T cells sorted from blood, obtained in a trial of the OX40 agonist ivuxolimab. The receptor set was obtained from an adult with an advanced solid tumor such as melanoma, head and neck, liver or kidney cancer.

The genes are TRBV30 and TRBJ2-5; 7 nucleotides match TRBD2. Trimming took 5 bases from V and 1 from J; bases not matched to a gene: 16. The germline gives CDR1 GTSNPN, CDR2 SVGIG (reference sequence). The CDR3 length is 17 residues. Here the CDR3 reads CAWDVAGPAGFQETQYF. The DNA of the CDR3 is TGTGCCTGGGATGTAGCGGGCCCCGCTGGCTTCCAAGAGACCCAGTACTTC.

The chain carries TRBV19 and TRBJ1-3, with 10 nucleotides matching TRBD1. Germline V lookup: CDR1 LNHDA, CDR2 SQIVND (reference sequence). Trimming took 3 bases from V and 2 from J; bases not matched to a gene: 10. The CDR3 is 18 residues long. The CDR3: CASSMHKGTGVPGNTIYF. For the CDR3, the DNA is TGTGCCAGTAGTATGCATAAAGGGACAGGGGTACCTGGAAACACCATATATTTT. Filled out from reference TRBV19 and TRBJ1-3, the complete variable domain reads DGGITQSPKYLFRKEGQNVTLSCEQNLNHDAMYWYRQDPGQGLRLIYYSQIVNDFQKGDIAEGYSVSREKKESFPLTVTSAQKNPTAFYLCASSMHKGTGVPGNTIYFGEGSWLTVV.

The V gene is TRBV4-2, the J gene TRBJ2-7; no definite D call. Per the germline V gene, CDR1 is LGHNA and CDR2 is YNFKEQ. Trimming stripped 1 base from V and 3 bases from J, with 7 bases between. The CDR3 loop spans 13 amino acids. The CDR3 bases are TGTGCCAGCAGCCAAGCGTCTTACTACGAGCAGTACTTC. Translating gives CASSQASYYEQYF.

The chain is built from TRBV18 and TRBJ2-6, with TRBD1 matching over 8 bases. J gave up 3 bases and V 3 bases, and 4 bases lay outside the gene matches. This CDR3 is built from 16 residues. Germline V gives CDR1 KGHSH, CDR2 LQKENI. The CDR3 nucleotides are TGTGCCAGCTCACCCGCGACAGGGGTTGGGGCCAACGTCCTGACTTTC. Its translation is CASSPATGVGANVLTF.

This clone is labeled medium-sized. CDR3 protein: CASSIRPGRGNQPQHF. The CDR3 nucleotides are TGTGCCAGTAGTATCCGCCCGGGAAGGGGCAATCAGCCCCAGCATTTT. The genes are TRBV19 and TRBJ1-5; no firm D call. Per germline, CDR1 LNHDA and CDR2 SQIVND (reference sequence). Trimming shortened V by 3 bases and J by 2 bases, and 14 bases separated the two germline ends. The CDR3 runs to 16 residues. Full variable domain (rest looked up from reference TRBV19 and TRBJ1-5): DGGITQSPKYLFRKEGQNVTLSCEQNLNHDAMYWYRQDPGQGLRLIYYSQIVNDFQKGDIAEGYSVSREKKESFPLTVTSAQKNPTAFYLCASSIRPGRGNQPQHFGDGTRLSIL.

The chain carries TRBV28 and TRBJ1-5; D gene ambiguous. CDR3 size: 16 residues. The germline CDR1 and CDR2 sequences are MDHEN and SYDVKM. The germline V and J ends were trimmed by 1 base and 4 bases, with 14 bases remaining between them. The CDR3 reads CASSLSSDGANQPQHF. CDR3 nucleotides: TGTGCCAGCAGTTTATCATCAGATGGAGCTAATCAGCCCCAGCATTTT.

The CDR3 region is CATSKIGQSFEAFF. The CDR3 DNA follows: TGTGCCACCAGCAAGATCGGACAGTCCTTCGAAGCTTTCTTT. The gene calls are TRBV15 and TRBJ1-1, with D possibly TRBD1 on 6 matching bases. V lost 4 bases, J lost 8 bases, and 17 bases lay in between. Germline V gene sequence: CDR1 LNHNV, CDR2 YYDKDF (reference sequence). The CDR3 sequence is 14 residues long.

The rearrangement links TRBV5-1 to TRBJ2-2, with 10 bases that match TRBD2. Germline trimming cut 0 bases from V and 3 bases from J; bases unmatched to any gene: 11. The CDR3 loop spans 19 amino acids. Per germline, CDR1 SGHRS and CDR2 YFSETQ. CDR3 in amino acids: CASSLGASGSFRDTGELFF. The DNA of the CDR3 is TGCGCCAGCAGCTTGGGGGCTAGCGGGAGTTTTAGAGACACCGGGGAGCTGTTTTTT.

The chain employs TRBV11-2 and TRBJ2-3, with D perhaps matching TRBD2 (6 bases). Germline V gene sequence: CDR1 SGHAT, CDR2 FQNNGV. The CDR3 is 14 residues long. Trimming shortened V by 2 bases and J by 6 bases, and 12 bases separated the two germline ends. CDR3 in amino acids: CASSLSAGTDTQYF. In DNA form, the CDR3 reads TGTGCCAGCAGCTTATCTGCGGGGACGGATACGCAGTATTTT.

V is TRBV15 and J is TRBJ2-7, with 10 bases lining up with TRBD2. The length of the CDR3 is 15 residues. Trimming removed 8 bases from V and 3 bases from J; junction bases left unmatched: 10. CDR1 and CDR2 from the germline V gene are LNHNV and YYDKDF (reference sequence). CDR3 sequence reads: CATGASGSRSYEQYF. The CDR3 DNA follows: TGTGCCACCGGGGCTAGCGGGAGTAGGAGCTACGAGCAGTACTTC.